Described below is a single T cell receptor (beta chain) sequence and its context. Its antigen is unknown. This specimen belongs to a study of OX40 agonist ivuxolimab in advanced cancers. Study at large: Ivuxolimab, an agonist antibody against OX40 (CD134), was given to patients. General study findings and limits: Averaged across samples, CD8+ T cells carried more expanded clones than CD4+ did.

This table comes from immunoSEQ multiplex PCR, and its TCRdb copy is limited to in-frame clones, with some not included. The sample contains tens of thousands of clones, approximately 85% of which appear only once. CDR3 length: 15 residues. V was cut by 7 bases and J by 0 bases, with 15 bases left in between. In germline, CDR1 is SNHLY, CDR2 FYNNEI. Blood sampling took place at baseline, cycle 4 day 1, and cycle 7 day 1. The sequence came from an adult with an advanced solid tumor such as melanoma, head and neck, liver or kidney cancer. The input for sequencing was CD4+ or CD8+ T cells sorted from blood, taken in a trial of the OX40 agonist ivuxolimab. The genes are TRBV2 and TRBJ1-1; D not resolved. CDR3 bases: TGTGCCAGCATCGGGCCAAACAGCCTGAACACTGAAGCTTTCTTT. Translation: CASIGPNSLNTEAFF. Full variable domain (outside the CDR3, taken from reference TRBV2 and TRBJ1-1): EPEVTQTPSHQVTQMGQEVILRCVPISNHLYFYWYRQILGQKVEFLVSFYNNEISEKSEIFDDQFSVERPDGSNFTLKIRSTKLEDSAMYFCASIGPNSLNTEAFFGQGTRLTVV.